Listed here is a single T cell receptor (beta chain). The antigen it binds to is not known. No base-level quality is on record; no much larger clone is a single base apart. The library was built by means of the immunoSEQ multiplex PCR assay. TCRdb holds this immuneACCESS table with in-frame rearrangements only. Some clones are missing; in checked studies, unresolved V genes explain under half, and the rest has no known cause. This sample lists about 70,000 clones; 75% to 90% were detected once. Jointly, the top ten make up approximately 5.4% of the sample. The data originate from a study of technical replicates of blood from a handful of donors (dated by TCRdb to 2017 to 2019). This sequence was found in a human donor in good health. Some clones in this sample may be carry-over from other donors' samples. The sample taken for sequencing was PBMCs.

The CDR3 region: CASSLIAGSGGANVLTF. Read as DNA, the sequence is TGTGCCAGCAGTTTAATCGCAGGGTCGGGCGGGGCCAACGTCCTGACTTTC. The chain joins TRBV27 to TRBJ2-6; the D gene is possibly TRBD1, with 5 bases matching. The CDR3, from cysteine to phenylalanine, totals 17 residues. Here the CDR3 DNA is all that survives: 51 bases in frame from base 1. The germline ends are 15 bases apart after V is trimmed by 2 bases and J by 4 bases. The germline V gene (reference sequence) specifies MNHEY as CDR1 and SMNVEV as CDR2. With the portions outside the CDR3 filled from the reference TRBV27 and TRBJ2-6 genes, the complete variable region becomes EAQVTQNPRYLITVTGKKLTVTCSQNMNHEYMSWYRQDPGLGLRQIYYSMNVEVTDKGDVPEGYKVSRKEKRNFPLILESPSPNQTSLYFCASSLIAGSGGANVLTFGAGSRLTVL.